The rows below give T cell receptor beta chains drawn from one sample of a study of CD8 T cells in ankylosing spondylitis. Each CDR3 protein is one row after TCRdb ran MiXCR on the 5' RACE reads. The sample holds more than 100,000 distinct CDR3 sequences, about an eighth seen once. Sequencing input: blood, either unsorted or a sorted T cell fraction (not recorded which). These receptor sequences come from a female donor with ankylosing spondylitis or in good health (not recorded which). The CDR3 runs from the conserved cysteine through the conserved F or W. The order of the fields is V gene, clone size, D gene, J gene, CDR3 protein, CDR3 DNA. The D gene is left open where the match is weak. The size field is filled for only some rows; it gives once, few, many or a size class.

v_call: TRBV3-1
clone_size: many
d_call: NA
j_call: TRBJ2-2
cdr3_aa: CASSQDTSAGELFF
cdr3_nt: TGTGCCAGCAGCCAAGATACGAGCGCCGGGGAGCTGTTTTTT

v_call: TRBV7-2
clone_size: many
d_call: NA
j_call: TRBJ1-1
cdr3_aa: CASSPRLTEAFF
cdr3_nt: TGTGCCAGCAGCCCAAGACTAACTGAAGCTTTCTTT

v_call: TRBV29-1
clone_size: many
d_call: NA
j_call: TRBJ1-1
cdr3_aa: CSVGEVQYQAEAFF
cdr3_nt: TGCAGCGTTGGCGAGGTACAGTATCAGGCTGAAGCTTTCTTT

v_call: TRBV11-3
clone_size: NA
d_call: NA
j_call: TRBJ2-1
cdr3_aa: CASSFMAGEQFF
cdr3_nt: TGTGCCAGCAGCTTTATGGCGGGTGAGCAGTTCTTC

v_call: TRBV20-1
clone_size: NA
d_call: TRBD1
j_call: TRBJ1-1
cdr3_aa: CSAPDRVTEAFF
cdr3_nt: TGCAGTGCTCCGGACAGGGTGACTGAAGCTTTCTTT

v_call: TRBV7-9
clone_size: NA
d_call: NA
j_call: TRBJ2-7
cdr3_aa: CATRGSLAGTYEQYF
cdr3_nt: TGTGCCACCAGGGGATCGCTGGCAGGGACCTACGAGCAGTACTTC

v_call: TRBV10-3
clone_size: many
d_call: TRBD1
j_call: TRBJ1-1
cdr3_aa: CAMQTGTNTEAFF
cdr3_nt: TGTGCCATGCAGACAGGGACGAACACTGAAGCTTTCTTT

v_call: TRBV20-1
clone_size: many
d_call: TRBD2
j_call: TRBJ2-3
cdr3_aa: CSATRAGGPNTQYF
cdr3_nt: TGCAGTGCCACGAGAGCGGGGGGGCCTAATACGCAGTATTTT

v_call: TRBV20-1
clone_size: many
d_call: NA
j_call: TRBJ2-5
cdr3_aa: CSARDPAGALETQYF
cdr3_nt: TGCAGTGCTAGAGATCCTGCAGGGGCGCTTGAGACCCAGTACTTC

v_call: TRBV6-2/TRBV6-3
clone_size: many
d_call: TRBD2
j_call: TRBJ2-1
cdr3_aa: CASRKTSGSSYNEQFF
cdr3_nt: TGTGCCAGCAGAAAGACTAGCGGGAGCTCCTACAATGAGCAGTTCTTC

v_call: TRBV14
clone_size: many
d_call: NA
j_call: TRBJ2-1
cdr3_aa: CASSPENNEQFF
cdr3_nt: TGTGCCAGCAGCCCCGAAAACAATGAGCAGTTCTTC

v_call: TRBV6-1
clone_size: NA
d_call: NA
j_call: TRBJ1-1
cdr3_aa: CASTLGSRTEAFF
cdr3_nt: TGTGCCAGCACCTTAGGTTCCCGCACTGAAGCTTTCTTT

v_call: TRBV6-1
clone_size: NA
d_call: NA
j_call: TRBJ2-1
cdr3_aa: CASRRGRTYNEQFF
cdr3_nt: TGTGCCAGCAGAAGGGGGAGAACCTACAATGAGCAGTTCTTC

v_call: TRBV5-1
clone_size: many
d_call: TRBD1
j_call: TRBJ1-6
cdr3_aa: CASSSRGQDNSPLHF
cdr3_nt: TGCGCCAGCAGCTCGCGGGGACAGGATAATTCACCCCTCCACTTT

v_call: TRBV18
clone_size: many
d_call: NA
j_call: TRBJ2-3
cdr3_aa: CASSSPGSTDTQYF
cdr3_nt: TGTGCCAGCTCATCACCCGGATCTACAGATACGCAGTATTTT

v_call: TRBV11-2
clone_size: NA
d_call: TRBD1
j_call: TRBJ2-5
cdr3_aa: CASSLAYRGETQYF
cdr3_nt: TGTGCCAGCAGCTTAGCTTACAGGGGCGAGACCCAGTACTTC

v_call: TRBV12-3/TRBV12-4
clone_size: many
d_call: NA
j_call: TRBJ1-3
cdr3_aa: CASSPWTDDSGNTIYF
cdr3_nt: TGTGCCAGCAGCCCTTGGACCGACGACTCTGGAAACACCATATATTTT

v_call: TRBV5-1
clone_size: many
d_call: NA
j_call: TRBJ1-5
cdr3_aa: CASSWGSGGDQPQHF
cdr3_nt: TGCGCCAGCAGCTGGGGTTCGGGGGGCGATCAGCCCCAGCATTTT

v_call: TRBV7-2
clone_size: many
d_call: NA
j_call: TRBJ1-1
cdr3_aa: CASSLAPTRQALGTEAFF
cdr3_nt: TGTGCCAGCAGCTTAGCGCCCACCAGACAGGCCCTGGGAACTGAAGCTTTCTTT

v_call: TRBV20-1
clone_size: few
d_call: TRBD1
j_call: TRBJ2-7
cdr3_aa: CSARVSTGVNEQYF
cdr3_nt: TGCAGTGCTAGAGTTTCGACAGGGGTCAACGAGCAGTACTTC

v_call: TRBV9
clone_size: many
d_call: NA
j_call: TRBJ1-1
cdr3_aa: CASSVAGQMNTEAFF
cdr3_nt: TGTGCCAGCAGCGTAGCTGGACAGATGAACACTGAAGCTTTCTTT

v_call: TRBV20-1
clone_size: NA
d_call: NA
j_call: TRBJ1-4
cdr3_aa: CSAKANEKLFF
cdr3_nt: TGCAGTGCTAAGGCTAATGAAAAACTGTTTTTT

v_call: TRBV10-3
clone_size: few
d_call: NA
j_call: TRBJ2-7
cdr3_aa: CAISLGIYEQYF
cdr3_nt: TGTGCCATCAGTCTGGGTATTTACGAGCAGTACTTC

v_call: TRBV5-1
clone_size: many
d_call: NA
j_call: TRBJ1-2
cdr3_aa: CASSPDSNYGYTF
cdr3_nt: TGCGCCAGCAGCCCCGACAGTAACTATGGCTACACCTTC

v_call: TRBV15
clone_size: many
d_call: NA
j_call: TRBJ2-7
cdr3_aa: CATSRDKGDEQYF
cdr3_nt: TGTGCCACCAGCAGAGATAAGGGGGACGAGCAGTACTTC

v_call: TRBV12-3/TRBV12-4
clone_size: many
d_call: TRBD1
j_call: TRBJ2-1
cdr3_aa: CASSLGTGADEQFF
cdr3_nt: TGTGCCAGCAGTTTAGGGACAGGGGCCGATGAGCAGTTCTTC

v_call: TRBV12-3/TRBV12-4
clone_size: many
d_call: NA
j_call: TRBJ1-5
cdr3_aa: CASSSGSRPQHF
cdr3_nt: TGTGCCAGCAGTTCTGGGTCTCGGCCCCAGCATTTT

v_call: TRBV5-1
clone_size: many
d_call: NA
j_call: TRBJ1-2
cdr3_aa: CASSFGVGYTF
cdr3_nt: TGCGCCAGCAGCTTCGGGGTCGGCTACACCTTC